This TCR beta chain appears in the sequencing data of a study of cytomegalovirus exposure and HLA in healthy donors. Study-level information: T cells numbering around 200 million yielded more than 100 million unique TCR beta sequences in an earlier analysis. HLA-typed donors were the source of approximately 80 million unique TCRs, which an early data release held.

Between the trimmed V and J ends, which lost 8 bases and 6 bases, there was a span of 14 bases. CDR1 is MNHEY, CDR2 SMNVEV, per germline (reference sequence). The CDR3 is 12 residues long. Notes on this clone: Its antigen is unidentified.

Primers included in the PCR were 60 Vbeta and 13 Jbeta primers. Only in-frame clones appear in the TCRdb table, and some are missing; sequencing was by immunoSEQ multiplex PCR. The sample contains 140,000 to 150,000 clones, roughly three quarters of which appear only once. General study points: In a later analysis, DRB1 alleles had the most associated TCRs; HLA-C alleles the fewest. The study labeled more than 150 TCR beta chains cytomegalovirus-associated.

The sequencing sample was made of PBMCs. V is TRBV27 and J is TRBJ2-7, with D maybe TRBD1 (5 bases). This sequence was found in a woman aged 40 to 50 in good health and CMV-seronegative. CDR3 DNA: TGTGCCAGCGGGTGGACACCCGCCGAGCAGTACTTC. This translates into CASGWTPAEQYF.